This T cell receptor (beta chain) derives from a study of lymphopenia after photon versus proton radiotherapy. Assay used: immunoSEQ multiplex PCR; TCRdb lists only in-frame clones, some missing. The table has 55,000 to 85,000 clones, 85% to 95% seen once. CDR1 and CDR2 (germline): MNHEY, SMNVEV (reference sequence). The V gene end was trimmed by 2 bases and the J gene end by 10 bases; junction bases not matched to a gene: 5. This CDR3 contains 13 residues. V gene TRBV27 combines with J gene TRBJ2-1, with 7 bases lining up with TRBD1. This clonotype originated in a middle-aged woman with cholangiocarcinoma. Sequenced material: peripheral blood, taken from a patient treated with photon-based radiotherapy. For the CDR3, the DNA is TGTGCCAGCAGTTTACCCAGGGGGAGAGAGCAGTTCTTC. As protein: CASSLPRGREQFF.